This T cell receptor (beta chain) stems from a study of glioma-infiltrating T cells after dendritic cell vaccination. Study summary: Autologous tumor lysate-pulsed dendritic cell vaccination was given between the early 2000s and the early 2010s.

Comment on this clone: The antigen is undetermined.

Method: immunoSEQ multiplex PCR; TCRdb's copy keeps in-frame clones and lacks some. The repertoire consists of approximately 85,000 clones, with 85% occurring once and the leading ten covering around 9.3%. This sample's time point: after dendritic cell vaccination, including at tumor progression/relapse. All glioblastoma patients lacked an isocitrate dehydrogenase mutation. Overall study findings and caveats: Patients with more pretreatment TILs had longer time to progression and survival. Complete blood and tumor specimen sets were limited to few patients.

Germline CDR1 is MNHEY and CDR2 is SVGAGI. This CDR3 is 15 amino acids long. V gave up 0 bases and J gave up 6 bases; unmatched junction bases: 5. This receptor was identified in a human donor with glioblastoma. The sample consisted of blood, taken after dendritic cell vaccination. J is TRBJ1-5 and V is TRBV6-5; 7 bases align to TRBD1. CDR3 bases: TGTGCCAGCAGTTACTCGGGACAGTCGGGTCAGCCCCAGCATTTT. It translates to CASSYSGQSGQPQHF.